The T cell receptor beta chain described here comes from a study of molecular identifiers for immune sequencing clone quantification. Study-wide findings and caveats: Spiked Jurkat TCR RNA from one cell was reportedly detectable among about 910,000 naive cells.

The CDR3 is 10 residues long. V was trimmed by 4 bases and J by 9 bases, leaving 7 bases between them. The V gene's germline CDR1 is GTSNPN and CDR2 SVGIG (reference sequence). Previously described methods and listed TCR primers were used for bulk TCR libraries. TCRdb analysed the PCR reads with MiXCR anew, one entry per CDR3 protein. The table lists about 510,000 distinct CDR3 sequences, roughly 23% of them singletons, with 0.7% to 0.95% in the top ten. This clonotype was seen just once. What it binds is unknown. A much larger clone sits a single nucleotide away, making a read error possible. Sequenced sample: naive CD8+ T cells from blood, with Jurkat cell RNA spiked in. Regarding subset: FACS-sorted CD8+CD4-CCR7+CD45RA+ naive T cells. This receptor was identified in a human donor in good health. Some libraries in this study had Jurkat cell RNA spiked in. This chain links TRBV30 with TRBJ2-1; D remains ambiguous. The DNA for the CDR3 is TGTGCCTGGAAACTGGTTGAGCAGTTCTTC. This encodes CAWKLVEQFF.